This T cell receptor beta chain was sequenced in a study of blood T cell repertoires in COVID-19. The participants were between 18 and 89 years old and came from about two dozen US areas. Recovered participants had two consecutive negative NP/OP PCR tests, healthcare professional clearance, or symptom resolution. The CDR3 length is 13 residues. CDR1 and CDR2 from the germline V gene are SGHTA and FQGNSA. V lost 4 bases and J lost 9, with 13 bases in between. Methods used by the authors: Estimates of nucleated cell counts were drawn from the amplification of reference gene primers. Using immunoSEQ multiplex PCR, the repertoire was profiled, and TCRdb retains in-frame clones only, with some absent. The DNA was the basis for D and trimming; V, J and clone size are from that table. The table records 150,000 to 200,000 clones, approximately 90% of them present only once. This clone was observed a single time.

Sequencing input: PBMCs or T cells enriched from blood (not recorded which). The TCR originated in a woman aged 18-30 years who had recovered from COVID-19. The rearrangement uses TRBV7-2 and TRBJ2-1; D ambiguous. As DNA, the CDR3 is TGTGCCAGCAGCTATGACTCCCCGGGTGAGCAGTTCTTC. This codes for CASSYDSPGEQFF. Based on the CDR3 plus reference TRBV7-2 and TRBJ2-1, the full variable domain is GAGVSQSPSNKVTEKGKDVELRCDPISGHTALYWYRQSLGQGLEFLIYFQGNSAPDKSGLPSDRFSAERTGGSVSTLTIQRTQQEDSAVYLCASSYDSPGEQFFGPGTRLTVL.